This T cell receptor (beta chain) emerged from a study of CD8 T cells in ankylosing spondylitis. Study findings and constraints: Characteristic, it appeared, of ankylosing spondylitis blood was a TCR beta motif of 7 or 8 highly homologous variants. The authors reported significant enrichment of disease-linked clones in matched ankylosing spondylitis synovial fluid.

In the case of this clonotype: What it binds is not known.

TCRdb redid the calling of the 5' RACE reads with MiXCR, one entry per CDR3 protein. This table holds about 390,000 distinct CDR3 sequences, around 22% found once. From germline, CDR1 is LGHNA and CDR2 YSLEER. This CDR3 contains 15 residues. V was clipped by 0 bases and J by 8 bases, with 15 bases between them. Specimen: blood, either unsorted or a sorted T cell fraction (not recorded which). This chain links TRBV4-3 with TRBJ2-3, with D perhaps TRBD2 (5 bases). The sequence derives from a male donor with ankylosing spondylitis. CDR3 in DNA: TGCGCCAGCAGCCAAGATGGCGGGCCTCTGGGTACGCAGTATTTT. It is translated as CASSQDGGPLGTQYF.